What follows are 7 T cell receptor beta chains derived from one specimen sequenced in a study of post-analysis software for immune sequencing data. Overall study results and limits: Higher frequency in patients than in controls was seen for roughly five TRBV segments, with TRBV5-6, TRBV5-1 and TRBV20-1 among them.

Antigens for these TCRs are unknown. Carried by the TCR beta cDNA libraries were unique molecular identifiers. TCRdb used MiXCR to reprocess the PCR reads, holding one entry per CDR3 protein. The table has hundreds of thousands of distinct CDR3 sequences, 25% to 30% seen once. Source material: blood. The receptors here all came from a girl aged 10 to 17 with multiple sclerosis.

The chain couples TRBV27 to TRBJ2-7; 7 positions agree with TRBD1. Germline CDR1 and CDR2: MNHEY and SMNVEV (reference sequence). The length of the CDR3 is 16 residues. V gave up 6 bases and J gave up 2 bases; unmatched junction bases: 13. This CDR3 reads CASSRTGGLFTYEQYF. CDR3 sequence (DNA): TGTGCCAGCAGCCGGACAGGAGGACTCTTCACCTACGAGCAGTACTTC.

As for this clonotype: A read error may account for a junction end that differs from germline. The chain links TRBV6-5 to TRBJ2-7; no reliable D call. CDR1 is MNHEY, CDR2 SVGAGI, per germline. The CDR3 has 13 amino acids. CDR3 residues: CASGYSGFYEQYF. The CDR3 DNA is TGTGCCAGCGGTTACTCGGGCTTTTACGAGCAGTACTTC.

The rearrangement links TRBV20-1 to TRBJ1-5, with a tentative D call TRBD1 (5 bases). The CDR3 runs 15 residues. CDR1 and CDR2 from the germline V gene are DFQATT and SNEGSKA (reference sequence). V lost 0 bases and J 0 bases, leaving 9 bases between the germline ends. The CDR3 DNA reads TGCAGTGCTAGAGATAAGGGGAGTAGCAATCAGCCCCAGCATTTT. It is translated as CSARDKGSSNQPQHF.

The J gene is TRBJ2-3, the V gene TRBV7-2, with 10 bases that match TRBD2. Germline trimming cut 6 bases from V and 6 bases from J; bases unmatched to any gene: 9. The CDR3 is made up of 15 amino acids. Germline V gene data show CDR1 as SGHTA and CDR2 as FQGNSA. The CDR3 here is CASRLLAGSFDTQYF. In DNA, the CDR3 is TGTGCCAGCAGACTACTAGCGGGGTCTTTTGATACGCAGTATTTT. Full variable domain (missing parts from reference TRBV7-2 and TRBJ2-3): GAGVSQSPSNKVTEKGKDVELRCDPISGHTALYWYRQSLGQGLEFLIYFQGNSAPDKSGLPSDRFSAERTGGSVSTLTIQRTQQEDSAVYLCASRLLAGSFDTQYFGPGTRLTVL.

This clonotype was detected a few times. The chain's CDR3 is CASSPGTVTYNEQFF. In DNA form, the CDR3 reads TGCGCCAGCAGCCCCGGGACGGTAACCTACAATGAGCAGTTCTTC. The V call is TRBV5-1, the J call TRBJ2-1; D tentatively fits TRBD1 or TRBD2 (5 bases each). This CDR3 has 15 residues. V shed 4 bases and J shed 2 bases, with 13 bases lying between them. Per germline, CDR1 SGHRS and CDR2 YFSETQ. Complete variable domain (other parts from reference TRBV5-1 and TRBJ2-1): KAGVTQTPRYLIKTRGQQVTLSCSPISGHRSVSWYQQTPGQGLQFLFEYFSETQRNKGNFPGRFSGRQFSNSRSEMNVSTLELGDSALYLCASSPGTVTYNEQFFGPGTRLTVL.

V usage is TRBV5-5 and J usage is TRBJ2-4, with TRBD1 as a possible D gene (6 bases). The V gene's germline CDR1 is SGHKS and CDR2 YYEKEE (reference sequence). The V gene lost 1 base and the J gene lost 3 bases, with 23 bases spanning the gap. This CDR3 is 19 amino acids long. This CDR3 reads CASSLPVAGEGWGKNIQYF. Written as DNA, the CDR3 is TGTGCCAGCAGCTTGCCGGTGGCAGGGGAAGGTTGGGGCAAAAACATTCAGTACTTC.

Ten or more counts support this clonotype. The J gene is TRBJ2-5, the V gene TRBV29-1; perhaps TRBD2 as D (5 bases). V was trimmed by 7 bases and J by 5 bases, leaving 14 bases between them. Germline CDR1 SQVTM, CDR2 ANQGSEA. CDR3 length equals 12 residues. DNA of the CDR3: TGCAGCGGCTCAGGCTCGGGGGAGACCCAGTACTTC. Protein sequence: CSGSGSGETQYF. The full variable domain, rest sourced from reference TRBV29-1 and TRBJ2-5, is SAVISQKPSRDICQRGTSLTIQCQVDSQVTMMFWYRQQPGQSLTLIATANQGSEATYESGFVIDKFPISRPNLTFSTLTVSNMSPEDSSIYLCSGSGSGETQYFGPGTRLLVL.